The sequence of this TCR beta chain was determined in a study of blood T cell repertoires in COVID-19 (dated by TCRdb to about 2020). About the study as a whole: Samples covering the acute and convalescent phases of COVID-19 were provided by collaborators in the United States, Italy and Spain. The sample metadata nearly always contained a de-identified subject ID, COVID-19 status, age in years and sex. Deeply sampled blood TCRbeta repertoires from subjects exposed to, actively infected with, or recovered from COVID-19 were included in the dataset. The repertoires were released in a freely available public database meant as a resource for research on the immune response to SARS-CoV-2. The material from the prospective study consisted of cDNA or gDNA derived from T cells, B-cell-depleted T cells, or PBMCs. Where HLA class I and class II types were available, the types were taken from metadata supplied by the sample provider, not from assay-based typing. Samples were obtained from the ongoing ImmuneRACE study (first 160 participants) and from some 1,200 subjects provided by 6 global collaborators.

From its cysteine to its phenylalanine, the CDR3 spans 12 amino acids. Only the CDR3 portion is preserved as DNA: 36 bases, with reading frame beginning at the first base. V was cut back by 2 bases and J by 6 bases, leaving a gap of 7 bases between them. CDR1 and CDR2 (ENHRY, SYGVKD) derive from the germline V gene. Worth noting for this clone: Its antigen remains unidentified. No per-base quality is available; no much larger clone lies one base away.

A second Seattle source provided samples from volunteer blood donors who had recovered from COVID-19. The collaborating institutions used their own protocols to collect whole blood in K2EDTA tubes. For TCRbeta analysis, collaborators shipped samples in one of three forms: frozen whole blood, isolated PBMCs, or DNA extracted from either of those sample types. The investigation overall reported the following: The amount of clinical and demographic metadata varied by source and participant and was provided uncurated.

TCRbeta CDR3 regions were amplified from genomic DNA using the immunoSEQ Assay, a bias-controlled multiplex PCR. In the paper's pipeline: The number of nucleated cells in each sample was estimated from the amplification of reference gene primers within the assay. To quantify the absolute abundance of each unique TCRbeta CDR3 rearrangement, sequence reads were collapsed and filtered. For each sample, productive Simpson clonality was calculated by taking the square root of Simpson's diversity index across productive rearrangements. TCRdb provides this immuneACCESS table in a form limited to in-frame rearrangements. Some clones are lacking; in checked studies, under half of them reflect an unresolved V gene, and why the rest are absent is not known. That table supplies the V and J calls and clone size; D and trimming were determined from the DNA. This sample comprises fewer than 200,000 clones, roughly four fifths of them detected only once. The ten largest clones take up approximately 7.7% of the sample.

The specimen sequenced was peripheral blood. The receptor's source is a middle-aged man who had recovered from COVID-19. The rearrangement joined TRBV10-3 to TRBJ1-2; D gene: possibly TRBD1, on 5 matching bases. The CDR3 here reads CAISEDRNGYTF. The nucleotide sequence is TGTGCCATCAGTGAGGACAGAAATGGCTACACCTTC.